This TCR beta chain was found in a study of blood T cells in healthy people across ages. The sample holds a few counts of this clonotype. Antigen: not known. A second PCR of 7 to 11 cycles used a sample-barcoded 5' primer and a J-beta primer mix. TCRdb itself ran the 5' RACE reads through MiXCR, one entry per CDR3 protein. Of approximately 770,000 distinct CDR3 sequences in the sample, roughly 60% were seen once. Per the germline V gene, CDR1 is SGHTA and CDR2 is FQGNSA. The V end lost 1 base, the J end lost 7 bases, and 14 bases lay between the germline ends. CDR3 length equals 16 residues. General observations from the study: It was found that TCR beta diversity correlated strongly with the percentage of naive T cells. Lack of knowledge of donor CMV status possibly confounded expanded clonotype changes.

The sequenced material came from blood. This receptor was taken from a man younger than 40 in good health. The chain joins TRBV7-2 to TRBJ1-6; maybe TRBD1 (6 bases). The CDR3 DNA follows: TGTGCCAGCAGCTTAGGTGACAGGAATTGGAATTCACCCCTCCACTTT. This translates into CASSLGDRNWNSPLHF.